This T cell receptor (beta chain) was recovered during a study of shared clonotypes between healthy human individuals. Study results and limitations: Four donors shared 4.5% to 6.5% of their naive CD4 clonotypes. An anticipated effect of sequencing depth on clonotype sharing among donors was recognized. Some clonotypes were shared by all four sorted-subset donors, while others were not shared. The non-shared ones had lower generation probabilities than the shared ones.

In regard to this clone: The antigen is not known.

Sequencing was performed with immunoSEQ multiplex PCR; in TCRdb, only in-frame clones are kept and a portion is missing. The sample lists over 2 million clones, around 92% seen once, with around 0.35% in the top ten. Splitting the CD4+ cells yielded a CD45RA+ naive subset and a CD45RA-negative memory subset. This CDR3 contains 15 residues. The germline V gene encodes CDR1 SGHTA and CDR2 FQGTGA. Unmatched junction bases numbered 2, after V lost 1 base and J lost 2 bases. Sequences were obtained from naive CD4+ T cells from PBMCs. As for subset: CD45RA+ positively selected. The sequence derives from a man between 18 and 35 years old in good health. Some clones in this sample may be carry-over from other donors' samples. The chain employs TRBV7-3 and TRBJ2-1; 7 nucleotides align to TRBD1. CDR3 bases: TGTGCCAGCAGCTTAAAGGGGGCTACCTACAATGAGCAGTTCTTC. Amino acids: CASSLKGATYNEQFF. The entire variable domain, with the rest obtained from reference TRBV7-3 and TRBJ2-1, is as follows: GAGVSQTPSNKVTEKGKYVELRCDPISGHTALYWYRQSLGQGPEFLIYFQGTGAADDSGLPNDRFFAVRPEGSVSTLKIQRTERGDSAVYLCASSLKGATYNEQFFGPGTRLTVL.